This TCR beta chain was recovered during a study of T cell repertoires in cytomegalovirus infection. In its sample, this clonotype was seen a few times. Its antigen is undetermined. TCRdb re-derived calls from the reads in MiXCR, one entry per CDR3 protein. The table has hundreds of thousands of distinct CDR3 sequences, 25% to 35% seen once. The sequencing here drew on cultured PBMCs, taken from culture after CMV antigen stimulation. The TCR originated in a human donor in good health (CMV status not recorded). Some clones in this sample may be carry-over from other donors' samples.

CDR3 DNA: TGTGCCAGTAGTATTGTGGGGGGAGCCTACGAGCAGTACTTC. Encoded protein: CASSIVGGAYEQYF. The chain links TRBV19 to TRBJ2-7, with D possibly being TRBD2 (6 bases). V was pared by 3 bases and J by 2 bases, with 11 bases between. Germline-derived CDR1 and CDR2 are LNHDA and SQIVND (reference sequence). The CDR3 is 14 amino acids.